This TCR beta chain was captured by sequencing in a study of T-cell reconstitution after alpha-beta-depleted transplantation in children. Study outcomes and limitations: At one year after transplant, newly produced T cells mostly accounted for T-cell counts and diversity. High day-60 TCRbeta diversity in some patients came from surviving recipient T cells and thymic progenitors. At around two months after transplant, the alpha-beta T cells were reportedly derived from several hundred expanded clones that came from non-depleted graft cells.

This clonotype was picked up a small number of times. Its antigen is as yet unknown. Molecular barcoding with unique molecular identifiers was used for the TCRbeta library. One entry per CDR3 protein results from TCRdb running MiXCR on the PCR reads. This table has fewer than 750,000 distinct CDR3 sequences, 20% to 25% appearing once. In germline, CDR1 is ENHRY, CDR2 SYGVKD. The germline V and J ends were trimmed by 2 bases and 6 bases, with 8 bases remaining between them. The CDR3 sequence is 12 residues long. The chain recombines TRBV10-3 with TRBJ2-7, with D maybe TRBD2 (6 bases). This receptor was identified in a boy under three years old who had a stem cell transplant for acute myeloid leukemia, so the T cells may come from the graft donor. This specimen consisted of PBMCs, mostly from graft donor cells, obtained 360 days after TCRalphabeta/CD19-depleted stem cell transplant. CDR3 residues: CAISEGGPEQYF. The CDR3 DNA reads as TGTGCCATCAGTGAGGGAGGGCCCGAGCAGTACTTC.